The 8 T cell receptor beta chains below were found in one sample sequenced in a study of molecular identifiers for immune sequencing clone quantification. TCRdb analysed the PCR reads with MiXCR anew, one entry per CDR3 protein. This table has nearly 55,000 distinct CDR3 sequences, roughly 36% appearing once. Source material: naive CD8+ T cells from blood, with Jurkat cell RNA spiked in. Subset in this sample: FACS-sorted CD8+CD4-CCR7+CD45RA+ naive T cells. These receptors all stem from a human donor in good health. Some libraries in this study had Jurkat cell RNA spiked in.

Ten or more counts support this clonotype. This rearrangement joins TRBV28 to TRBJ1-4; D gene unclear. Per the germline V gene, CDR1 is MDHEN and CDR2 is SYDVKM. The CDR3 spans 13 residues. Trimming took off 4 bases at V and 12 bases at J, with 15 bases between the two ends. DNA for the CDR3: TGTGCCAGCAGTTCGCCGGGAGCCCGGGAACTGTTTTTT. Amino acid sequence: CASSSPGARELFF.

This clonotype was detected ten times or more. The chain combines TRBV28 with TRBJ2-5; D gene ambiguous. Trimming removed 6 bases from V and 0 bases from J, with 8 bases in between. Germline CDR1 reads MDHEN; CDR2 reads SYDVKM. The CDR3 totals 13 residues. The CDR3 here is CASSPPYQETQYF. The CDR3 bases are TGTGCCAGCAGCCCTCCGTACCAAGAGACCCAGTACTTC.

This clonotype has ten or more counts. The V gene is TRBV7-9, the J gene TRBJ2-3; D is unresolved. V was pared by 2 bases and J by 0 bases, with 6 bases between. The CDR3 covers 14 residues. Germline V gives CDR1 SEHNR, CDR2 FQNEAQ (reference sequence). The CDR3: CASSLTESTDTQYF. CDR3 DNA sequence: TGTGCCAGCAGCTTAACAGAGAGCACAGATACGCAGTATTTT.

The V gene is TRBV6-2 or TRBV6-3, the J gene TRBJ2-1; D is perhaps TRBD1 (6 bases). V lost 7 bases and J 4 bases, leaving 17 bases between the germline ends. The CDR3 totals 15 residues. In germline, CDR1 is MNHEY, CDR2 SVGEGT. CDR3 in amino acids: CASTNQQGLYNEQFF. DNA for the CDR3: TGTGCCAGCACCAATCAACAGGGCCTTTACAATGAGCAGTTCTTC.

This clonotype was seen more than once but under ten times. The chain links TRBV12-3 or TRBV12-4 to TRBJ1-2; D perhaps matches TRBD1 (5 bases). CDR3 length equals 15 residues. V lost 0 bases to trimming and J lost 2 bases, with 10 bases between them. CDR3 in DNA: TGTGCCAGCAGTTTAGCATCCAGGGTCAACTATGGCTACACCTTC. Its translation is CASSLASRVNYGYTF.

V gene TRBV27 combines with J gene TRBJ1-5; D is unclear. Per the germline V gene, CDR1 is MNHEY and CDR2 is SMNVEV (reference sequence). CDR3 length: 14 residues. V lost 6 bases and J lost 4, with 13 bases in between. CDR3 residues: CASRLNRSNQPQHF. CDR3 DNA sequence: TGTGCCAGCAGATTAAACAGATCTAATCAGCCCCAGCATTTT.

The V and J genes are TRBV7-6 and TRBJ2-1, with D maybe TRBD2 (6 bases). CDR3 size: 14 residues. In germline, CDR1 is SGHVS, CDR2 FNYEAQ. Trimming cost V 11 bases and J 7 bases, with 21 bases left between them. The CDR3 region has the DNA TGTGCCTGCTGCTCCTTGGGCGGGGCAAATGAGCAGTTCTTC. This gives the protein CACCSLGGANEQFF.

The sample holds one count of this clonotype. V and J are TRBV6-2 or TRBV6-3 and TRBJ2-2; 9 bases are a match to TRBD1. The V segment lost 4 bases and the J segment 7 bases; nucleotides outside the gene matches: 10. Germline-derived CDR1 and CDR2 are MNHEY and SVGEGT. This CDR3 contains 16 residues. This chain's CDR3 is CASSFPTGTGSGELFF. CDR3 nucleotide sequence: TGTGCCAGCAGTTTCCCTACCGGGACAGGGAGCGGGGAGCTGTTTTTT.